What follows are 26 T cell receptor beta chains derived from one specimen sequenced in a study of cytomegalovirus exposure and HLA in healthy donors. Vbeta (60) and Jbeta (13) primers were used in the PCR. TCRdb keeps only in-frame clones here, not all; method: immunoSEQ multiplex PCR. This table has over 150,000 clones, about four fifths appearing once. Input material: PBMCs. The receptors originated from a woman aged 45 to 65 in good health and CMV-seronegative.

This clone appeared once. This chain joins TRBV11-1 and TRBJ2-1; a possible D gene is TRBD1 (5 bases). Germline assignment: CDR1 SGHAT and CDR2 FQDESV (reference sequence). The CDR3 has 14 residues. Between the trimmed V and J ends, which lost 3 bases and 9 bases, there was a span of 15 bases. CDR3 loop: CASSFDSRLSEQFF. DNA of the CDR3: TGTGCCAGCAGCTTCGACAGTCGTCTCAGTGAGCAGTTCTTC.

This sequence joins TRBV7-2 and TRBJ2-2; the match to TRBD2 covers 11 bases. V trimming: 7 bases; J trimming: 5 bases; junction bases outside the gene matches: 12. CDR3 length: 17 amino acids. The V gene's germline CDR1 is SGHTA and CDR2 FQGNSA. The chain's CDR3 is CASTWWLAGGETGELFF. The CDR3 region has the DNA TGTGCCAGCACCTGGTGGCTAGCGGGAGGAGAGACCGGGGAGCTGTTTTTT.

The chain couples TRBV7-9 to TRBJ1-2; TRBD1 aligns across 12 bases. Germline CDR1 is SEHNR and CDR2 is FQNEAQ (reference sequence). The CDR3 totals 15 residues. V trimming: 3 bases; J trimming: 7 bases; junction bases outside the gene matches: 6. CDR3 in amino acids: CASSFGDRGLSGYTF. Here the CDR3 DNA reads TGTGCCAGCAGCTTTGGGGACAGGGGGCTATCTGGCTACACCTTC.

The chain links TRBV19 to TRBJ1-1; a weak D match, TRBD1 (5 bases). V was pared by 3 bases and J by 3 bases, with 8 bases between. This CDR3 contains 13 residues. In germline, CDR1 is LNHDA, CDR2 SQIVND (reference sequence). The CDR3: CASSIHRYTEAFF. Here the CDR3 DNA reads TGTGCCAGTAGTATCCACAGGTACACTGAAGCTTTCTTT.

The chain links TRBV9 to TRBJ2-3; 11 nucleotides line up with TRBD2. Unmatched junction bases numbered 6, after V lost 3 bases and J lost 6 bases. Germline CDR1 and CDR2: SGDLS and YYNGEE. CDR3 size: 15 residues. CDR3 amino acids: CASSGSGRAGDTQYF. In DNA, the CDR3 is TGTGCCAGCAGCGGTAGCGGGAGGGCCGGGGATACGCAGTATTTT. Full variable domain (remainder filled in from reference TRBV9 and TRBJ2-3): DSGVTQTPKHLITATGQRVTLRCSPRSGDLSVYWYQQSLDQGLQFLIQYYNGEERAKGNILERFSAQQFPDLHSELNLSSLELGDSALYFCASSGSGRAGDTQYFGPGTRLTVL.

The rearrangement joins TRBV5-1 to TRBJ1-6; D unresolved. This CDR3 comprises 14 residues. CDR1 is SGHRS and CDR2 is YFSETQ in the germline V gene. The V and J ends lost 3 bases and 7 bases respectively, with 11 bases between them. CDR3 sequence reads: CASSSPHENSPLHF. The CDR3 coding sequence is TGCGCCAGCAGCTCCCCCCATGAGAATTCACCCCTCCACTTT. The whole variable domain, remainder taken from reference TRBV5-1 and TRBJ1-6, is KAGVTQTPRYLIKTRGQQVTLSCSPISGHRSVSWYQQTPGQGLQFLFEYFSETQRNKGNFPGRFSGRQFSNSRSEMNVSTLELGDSALYLCASSSPHENSPLHFGNGTRLTVT.

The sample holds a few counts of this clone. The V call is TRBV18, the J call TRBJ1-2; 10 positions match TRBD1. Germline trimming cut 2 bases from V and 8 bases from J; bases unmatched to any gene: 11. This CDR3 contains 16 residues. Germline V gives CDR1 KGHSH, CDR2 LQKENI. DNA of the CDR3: TGTGCCAGCTCACCATCGGGACAGGGGACTGTGAACGGCTACACCTTC. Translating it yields CASSPSGQGTVNGYTF.

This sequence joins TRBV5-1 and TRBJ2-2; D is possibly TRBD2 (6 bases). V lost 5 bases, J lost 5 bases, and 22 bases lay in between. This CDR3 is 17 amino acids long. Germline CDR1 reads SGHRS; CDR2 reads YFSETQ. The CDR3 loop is CASSPRRGTRDTGELFF. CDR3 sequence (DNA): TGCGCCAGCAGTCCAAGGCGCGGGACCAGGGATACCGGGGAGCTGTTTTTT.

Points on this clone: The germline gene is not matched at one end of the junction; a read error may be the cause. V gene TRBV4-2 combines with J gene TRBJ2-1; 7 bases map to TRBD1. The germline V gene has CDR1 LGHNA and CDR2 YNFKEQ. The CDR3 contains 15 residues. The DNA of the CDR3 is TGTGCCAGCAGCGCTGCCATAGGGGGCGTAGTAGGGTCGATCTTC. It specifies CASSAAIGGVVGSIF.

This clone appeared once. Written as DNA, the CDR3 is TGCGCCAGCAGCCGTCAGGGACAGAATGAAAAACTGTTTTTT. Its translation: CASSRQGQNEKLFF. The V gene is TRBV4-1, the J gene TRBJ1-4; 7 positions match TRBD1. Germline assignment: CDR1 MGHRA and CDR2 YSYEKL. This CDR3 spans 14 amino acids. The J segment lost 5 bases and the V segment lost 4 bases, leaving 4 bases of the junction unmatched.

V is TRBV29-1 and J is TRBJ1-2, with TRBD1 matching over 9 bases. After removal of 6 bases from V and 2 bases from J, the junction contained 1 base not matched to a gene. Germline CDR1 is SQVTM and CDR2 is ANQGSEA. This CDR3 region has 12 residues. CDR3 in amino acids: CSVTGGNYGYTF. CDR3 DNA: TGCAGCGTGACAGGGGGGAACTATGGCTACACCTTC. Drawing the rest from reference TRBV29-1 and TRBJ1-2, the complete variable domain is SAVISQKPSRDICQRGTSLTIQCQVDSQVTMMFWYRQQPGQSLTLIATANQGSEATYESGFVIDKFPISRPNLTFSTLTVSNMSPEDSSIYLCSVTGGNYGYTFGSGTRLTVV.

Here the CDR3 reads CSVVDPRKGYEQYF. Here the CDR3 DNA reads TGCAGCGTTGTTGACCCTAGGAAGGGGTACGAGCAGTACTTC. The chain couples TRBV29-1 to TRBJ2-7, with D perhaps TRBD1 (5 bases). Trimming pared 4 bases from V and 4 bases from J, leaving 17 bases between. The CDR3 totals 14 residues. Per germline, CDR1 SQVTM and CDR2 ANQGSEA.

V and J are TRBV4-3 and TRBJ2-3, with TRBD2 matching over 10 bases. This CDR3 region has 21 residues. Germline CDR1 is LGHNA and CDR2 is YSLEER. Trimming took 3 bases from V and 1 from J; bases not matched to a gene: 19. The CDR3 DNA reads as TGCGCCAGCAGCCAGGCTAGCGGTAGCGGGGGGAAAGGGGCAGGCACAGATACGCAGTATTTT. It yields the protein CASSQASGSGGKGAGTDTQYF.

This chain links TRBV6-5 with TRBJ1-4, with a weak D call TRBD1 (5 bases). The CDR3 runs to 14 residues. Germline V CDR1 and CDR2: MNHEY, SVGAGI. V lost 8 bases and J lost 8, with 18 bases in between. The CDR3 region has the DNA TGTGCCAGCGCGATAGACAGTTTCGGGGAAAAACTGTTTTTT. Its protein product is CASAIDSFGEKLFF.

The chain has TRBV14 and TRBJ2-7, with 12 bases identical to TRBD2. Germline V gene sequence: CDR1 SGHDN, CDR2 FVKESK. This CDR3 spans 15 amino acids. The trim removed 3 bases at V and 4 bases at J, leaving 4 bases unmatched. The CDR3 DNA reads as TGTGCCAGCAGCCATCCGACTAGCGGGAGTTACGAGCAGTACTTC. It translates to CASSHPTSGSYEQYF.

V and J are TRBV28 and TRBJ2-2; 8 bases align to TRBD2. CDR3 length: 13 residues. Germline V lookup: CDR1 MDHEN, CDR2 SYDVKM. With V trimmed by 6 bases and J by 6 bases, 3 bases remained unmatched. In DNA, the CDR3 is TGTGCCAGCAGGAGGACTAGCTCCGGGGAGCTGTTTTTT. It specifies CASRRTSSGELFF. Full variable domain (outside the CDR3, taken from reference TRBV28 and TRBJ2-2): DVKVTQSSRYLVKRTGEKVFLECVQDMDHENMFWYRQDPGLGLRLIYFSYDVKMKEKGDIPEGYSVSREKKERFSLILESASTNQTSMYLCASRRTSSGELFFGEGSRLTVL.

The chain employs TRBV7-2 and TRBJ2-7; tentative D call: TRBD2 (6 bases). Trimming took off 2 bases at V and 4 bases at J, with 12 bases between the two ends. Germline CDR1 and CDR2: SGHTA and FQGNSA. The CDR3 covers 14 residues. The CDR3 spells CASSLIAELYEQYF. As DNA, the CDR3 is TGTGCCAGCAGCTTAATAGCGGAGCTTTACGAGCAGTACTTC.

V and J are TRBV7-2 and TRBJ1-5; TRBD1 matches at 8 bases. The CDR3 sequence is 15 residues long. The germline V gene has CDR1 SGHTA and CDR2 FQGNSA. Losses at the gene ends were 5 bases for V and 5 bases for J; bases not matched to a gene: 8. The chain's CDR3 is CASSPGGRADQPQHF. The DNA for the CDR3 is TGTGCCAGCAGCCCAGGGGGCAGGGCCGATCAGCCCCAGCATTTT.

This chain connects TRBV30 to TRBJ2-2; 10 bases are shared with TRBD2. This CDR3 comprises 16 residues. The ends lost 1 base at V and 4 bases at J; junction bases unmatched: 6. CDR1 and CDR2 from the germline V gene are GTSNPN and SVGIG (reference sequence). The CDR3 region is CAWSGGAGGPTGELFF. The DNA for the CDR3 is TGTGCCTGGAGTGGGGGAGCGGGAGGGCCCACCGGGGAGCTGTTTTTT.

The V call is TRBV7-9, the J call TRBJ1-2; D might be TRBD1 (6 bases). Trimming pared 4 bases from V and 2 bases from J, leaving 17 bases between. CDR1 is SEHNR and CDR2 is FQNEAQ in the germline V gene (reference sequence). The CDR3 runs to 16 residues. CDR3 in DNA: TGTGCCAGCAGCTCACCGGACAGCCCTGACAACTATGGCTACACCTTC. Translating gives CASSSPDSPDNYGYTF.

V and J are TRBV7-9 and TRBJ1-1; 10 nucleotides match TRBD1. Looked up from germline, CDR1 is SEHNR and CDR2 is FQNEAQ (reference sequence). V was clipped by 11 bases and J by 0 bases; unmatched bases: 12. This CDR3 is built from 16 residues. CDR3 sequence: CAGKGDRGGVNTEAFF. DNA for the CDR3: TGTGCCGGCAAGGGGGACAGGGGAGGGGTGAACACTGAAGCTTTCTTT. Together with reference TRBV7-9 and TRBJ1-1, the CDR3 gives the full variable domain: DTGVSQNPRHKITKRGQNVTFRCDPISEHNRLYWYRQTLGQGPEFLTYFQNEAQLEKSRLLSDRFSAERPKGSFSTLEIQRTEQGDSAMYLCAGKGDRGGVNTEAFFGQGTRLTVV.

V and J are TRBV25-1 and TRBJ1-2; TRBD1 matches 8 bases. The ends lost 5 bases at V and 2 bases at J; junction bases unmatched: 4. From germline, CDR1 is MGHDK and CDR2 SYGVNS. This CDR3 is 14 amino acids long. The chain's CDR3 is CASSQGARNYGYTF. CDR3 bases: TGTGCCAGCAGTCAGGGGGCGAGAAACTATGGCTACACCTTC.

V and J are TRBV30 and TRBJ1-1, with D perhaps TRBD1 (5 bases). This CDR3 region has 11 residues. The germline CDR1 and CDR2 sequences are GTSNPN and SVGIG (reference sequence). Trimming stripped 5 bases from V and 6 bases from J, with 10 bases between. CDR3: CAWGGWAEAFF. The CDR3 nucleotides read TGTGCCTGGGGGGGGTGGGCTGAAGCTTTCTTT.

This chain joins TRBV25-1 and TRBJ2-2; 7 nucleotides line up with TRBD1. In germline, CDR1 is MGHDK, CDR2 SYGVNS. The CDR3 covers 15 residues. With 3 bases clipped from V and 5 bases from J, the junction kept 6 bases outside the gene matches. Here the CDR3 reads CASSDDRVGTGELFF. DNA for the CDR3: TGTGCCAGCAGTGACGACAGGGTGGGGACCGGGGAGCTGTTTTTT. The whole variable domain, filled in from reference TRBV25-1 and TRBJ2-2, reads EADIYQTPRYLVIGTGKKITLECSQTMGHDKMYWYQQDPGMELHLIHYSYGVNSTEKGDLSSESTVSRIRTEHFPLTLESARPSHTSQYLCASSDDRVGTGELFFGEGSRLTVL.

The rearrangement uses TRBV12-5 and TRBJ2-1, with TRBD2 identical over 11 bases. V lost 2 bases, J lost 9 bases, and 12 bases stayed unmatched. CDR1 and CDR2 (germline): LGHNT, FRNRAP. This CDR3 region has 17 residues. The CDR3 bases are TGTGCTAGTGGTTTGTCCGACTTAGCGGGAGGGGTGGTTGAGCAGTTCTTC. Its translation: CASGLSDLAGGVVEQFF.

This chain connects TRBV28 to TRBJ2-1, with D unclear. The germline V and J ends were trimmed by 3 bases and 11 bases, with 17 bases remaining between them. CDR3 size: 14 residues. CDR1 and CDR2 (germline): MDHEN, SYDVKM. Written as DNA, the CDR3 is TGTGCCAGCAGTTTGTCCTCCCTATTGCATAAGCAGTTCTTC. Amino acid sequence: CASSLSSLLHKQFF.